Below are 17 T cell receptor beta chains sequenced from a single sample in a study of blood T cell repertoires in COVID-19. Libraries were prepared by immunoSEQ multiplex PCR; TCRdb keeps only in-frame clonotypes and omits some of them. The data show over 200,000 clones, approximately 90% seen once. The material sequenced was PBMCs or T cells enriched from blood (not recorded which). Receptor source: a young man who had recovered from COVID-19.

This chain joins TRBV18 and TRBJ2-2, with D perhaps TRBD1 (5 bases). Trimming removed 2 bases at V and 2 bases at J, with 9 bases between. This CDR3 is 15 amino acids long. CDR1 KGHSH and CDR2 LQKENI come from the germline V gene. The CDR3 sequence is CASSPFQGNTGELFF. The CDR3 DNA is TGTGCCAGCTCACCATTTCAGGGAAACACCGGGGAGCTGTTTTTT.

The V and J genes are TRBV7-9 and TRBJ2-2; D might be TRBD2 (5 bases). Germline V CDR1 and CDR2: SEHNR, FQNEAQ (reference sequence). Between the trimmed V and J ends, which lost 2 bases and 1 base, there was a span of 14 bases. CDR3 length: 17 residues. The CDR3, as DNA: TGTGCCAGCAGCTTACCAACCGGGATACTGAACACCGGGGAGCTGTTTTTT. Amino acid sequence: CASSLPTGILNTGELFF. The full variable domain, rest sourced from reference TRBV7-9 and TRBJ2-2, is DTGVSQNPRHKITKRGQNVTFRCDPISEHNRLYWYRQTLGQGPEFLTYFQNEAQLEKSRLLSDRFSAERPKGSFSTLEIQRTEQGDSAMYLCASSLPTGILNTGELFFGEGSRLTVL.

This chain joins TRBV27 and TRBJ1-5; D remains ambiguous. CDR1 and CDR2 from the germline V gene are MNHEY and SMNVEV (reference sequence). CDR3 length equals 13 residues. V was pared by 0 bases and J by 5 bases, with 5 bases between. The CDR3 region is CASSLSGDQPQHF. The CDR3 nucleotides read TGTGCCAGCAGTTTATCAGGAGATCAGCCCCAGCATTTT.

The chain uses TRBV12-3 or TRBV12-4 and TRBJ2-1, with D perhaps TRBD2 (6 bases). The V gene lost 11 bases and the J gene lost 4 bases, with 15 bases spanning the gap. The CDR3 length is 13 residues. The CDR3 loop reads CAGGTGPYNEQFF. In nucleotides, the CDR3 is TGTGCCGGGGGGACGGGTCCGTACAATGAGCAGTTCTTC.

CDR3 sequence reads: CASSEHSGGADGELFF. The CDR3 coding sequence is TGTGCCAGCAGTGAACATAGCGGGGGGGCCGACGGGGAGCTGTTTTTT. The chain couples TRBV25-1 to TRBJ2-2; TRBD2 agrees at 11 bases. The V segment lost 2 bases and the J segment 7 bases; nucleotides outside the gene matches: 6. This CDR3 region has 16 residues. Germline CDR1 is MGHDK and CDR2 is SYGVNS. The variable domain in full, completed from reference TRBV25-1 and TRBJ2-2, reads EADIYQTPRYLVIGTGKKITLECSQTMGHDKMYWYQQDPGMELHLIHYSYGVNSTEKGDLSSESTVSRIRTEHFPLTLESARPSHTSQYLCASSEHSGGADGELFFGEGSRLTVL.

This clone was recorded only once. The chain couples TRBV6-5 to TRBJ1-1; unclear D gene. Trimming shortened V by 2 bases and J by 7 bases, and 11 bases separated the two germline ends. Germline V gene lookup returns CDR1 MNHEY and CDR2 SVGAGI. CDR3 length equals 13 residues. This CDR3 reads CASSYPGINEAFF. CDR3 bases: TGTGCCAGCAGTTACCCGGGGATCAATGAAGCTTTCTTT.

The chain employs TRBV10-3 and TRBJ1-2; D perhaps matches TRBD1 (6 bases). CDR1 and CDR2 from the germline V gene are ENHRY and SYGVKD. Trimming removed 8 bases at V and 8 bases at J, with 18 bases between. CDR3 size: 13 residues. The CDR3 loop reads CAISREGEWGYTF. DNA of the CDR3: TGTGCCATCTCAAGGGAGGGGGAGTGGGGCTACACCTTC.

Note on this clone: Other DNA sequences within the sample encode an identical CDR3. This rearrangement joins TRBV2 to TRBJ1-2, with TRBD1 matching over 7 bases. After removal of 1 base from V and 4 bases from J, the junction contained 0 bases not matched to a gene. The CDR3 totals 13 residues. CDR1 is SNHLY and CDR2 is FYNNEI in the germline V gene. The CDR3 coding sequence is TGTGCCAGCAGTGAAGGACAGGGCTATGGCTACACCTTC. It codes for CASSEGQGYGYTF.

The chain couples TRBV20-1 to TRBJ2-5; D not resolved. This CDR3 is built from 11 residues. V lost 6 bases, J lost 10 bases, and 15 bases lay in between. CDR1 is DFQATT and CDR2 is SNEGSKA in the germline V gene (reference sequence). CDR3 sequence: CSARTGWSQYF. CDR3 bases: TGCAGTGCCAGAACCGGGTGGAGCCAGTACTTC.

The chain joins TRBV9 to TRBJ1-5; possibly TRBD1 for D (6 bases). V lost 0 bases and J 9 bases, leaving 25 bases between the germline ends. CDR1 is SGDLS, CDR2 YYNGEE, per germline. The CDR3 has 18 amino acids. The CDR3 reads CASSVALGGPGPFGPQHF. Here the CDR3 DNA reads TGTGCCAGCAGCGTAGCTTTGGGGGGGCCGGGGCCCTTTGGGCCCCAGCATTTT.

This sequence joins TRBV5-1 and TRBJ2-1, with 9 bases aligning to TRBD1. The germline V gene has CDR1 SGHRS and CDR2 YFSETQ. The CDR3 sequence is 17 residues long. Trimming at V came to 2 bases and at J to 9 bases, leaving 15 bases not matched to a gene. The CDR3 protein is CASSFYTGTGREGEQFF. CDR3 nucleotides: TGCGCCAGCAGCTTTTACACCGGGACAGGGAGGGAGGGTGAGCAGTTCTTC.

The chain carries TRBV2 and TRBJ2-4; no clear D. Trimming took 8 bases from V and 0 from J, leaving 11 bases between them. The CDR3 sequence is 14 residues long. The germline gives CDR1 SNHLY, CDR2 FYNNEI. CDR3 sequence reads: CASVGGLAKNIQYF. The CDR3, as DNA: TGTGCCAGCGTTGGTGGCTTAGCCAAAAACATTCAGTACTTC. The full variable domain, with the rest looked up from reference TRBV2 and TRBJ2-4, is EPEVTQTPSHQVTQMGQEVILRCVPISNHLYFYWYRQILGQKVEFLVSFYNNEISEKSEIFDDQFSVERPDGSNFTLKIRSTKLEDSAMYFCASVGGLAKNIQYFGAGTRLSVL.

The chain is built from TRBV19 and TRBJ2-7; TRBD2 agrees at 12 bases. Germline V gene sequence: CDR1 LNHDA, CDR2 SQIVND (reference sequence). CDR3 length: 15 amino acids. After removal of 7 bases from V and 5 bases from J, the junction contained 9 bases not matched to a gene. The CDR3 spells CASKPTSGRFDEQYF. The CDR3 DNA is TGTGCCAGTAAACCCACTAGCGGGAGGTTCGACGAGCAGTACTTC.

The chain carries TRBV20-1 and TRBJ2-1, with 7 bases identical to TRBD2. Looked up from germline, CDR1 is DFQATT and CDR2 is SNEGSKA (reference sequence). There are 11 residues in the CDR3. The V segment lost 6 bases and the J segment 12 bases; nucleotides outside the gene matches: 8. The CDR3 region is CSAWDYGVQFF. The CDR3 nucleotides are TGCAGTGCCTGGGACTACGGCGTGCAGTTCTTC.

This chain links TRBV10-1 with TRBJ2-2, with TRBD1 identical over 9 bases. With V trimmed by 6 bases and J by 7 bases, 9 bases remained unmatched. CDR1 and CDR2 (germline): WNHNN, SYGVQD (reference sequence). The CDR3 has 15 residues. In DNA, the CDR3 is TGCGCCAGCAGAGCGGACAGGGGCAGTAGCGGGGAGCTGTTTTTT. Protein product: CASRADRGSSGELFF.

The rearrangement links TRBV11-2 to TRBJ2-5, with TRBD1 identical over 7 bases. CDR1 and CDR2 (germline): SGHAT, FQNNGV. The CDR3 is made up of 14 amino acids. After removal of 2 bases from V and 2 bases from J, the junction contained 2 bases not matched to a gene. In DNA, the CDR3 is TGTGCCAGCAGCTTACCGGGACAGCAAGAGACCCAGTACTTC. As protein: CASSLPGQQETQYF.

This clone was seen only once. This chain uses TRBV5-1 with TRBJ2-7; 8 nucleotides match TRBD2. Germline CDR1 and CDR2: SGHRS and YFSETQ. Losses at the gene ends were 0 bases for V and 7 bases for J; bases not matched to a gene: 9. The CDR3 is made up of 15 amino acids. In nucleotides, the CDR3 is TGCGCCAGCAGCTTGGCCCCCGGGACTAGTAGAGAGCAGTACTTC. Encoded protein: CASSLAPGTSREQYF.